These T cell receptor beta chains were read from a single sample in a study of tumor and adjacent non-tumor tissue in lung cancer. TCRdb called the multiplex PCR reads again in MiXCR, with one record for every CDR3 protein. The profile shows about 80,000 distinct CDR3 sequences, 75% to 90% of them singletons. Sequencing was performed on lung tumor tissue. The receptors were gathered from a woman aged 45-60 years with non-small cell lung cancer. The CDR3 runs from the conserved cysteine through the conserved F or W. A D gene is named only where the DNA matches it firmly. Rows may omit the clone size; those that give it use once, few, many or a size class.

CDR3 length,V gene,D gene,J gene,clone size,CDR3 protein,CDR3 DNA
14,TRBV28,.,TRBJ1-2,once,CASMSPGLIYGCTF,TGTGCCAGCATGTCACCGGGACTCATCTATGGTTGCACCTTC
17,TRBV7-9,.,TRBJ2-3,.,CASSFRASSNPPDTQYF,TGTGCCAGCAGCTTCCGGGCCTCCTCGAACCCCCCAGATACGCAGTATTTT
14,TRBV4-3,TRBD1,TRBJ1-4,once,CASNRGRSNEKLFF,TGCGCCAGCAATAGGGGGCGAAGTAATGAAAAACTGTTTTTT
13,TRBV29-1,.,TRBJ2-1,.,CSVDRKGDNEHLF,TGCAGCGTTGATAGGAAGGGCGACAATGAGCATTTATTC
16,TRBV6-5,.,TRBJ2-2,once,CASSYGAPSDAGELFF,TGTGCCAGCAGTTACGGGGCACCATCGGACGCCGGGGAGCTGTTTTTT
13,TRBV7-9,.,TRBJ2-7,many,CASSLELMYEQYF,TGTGCCAGCAGCTTAGAACTAATGTACGAGCAGTACTTC
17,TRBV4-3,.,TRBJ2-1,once,CASSQTSISKSYNEQFF,TGCGCCAGCAGCCAAACTAGCATTTCGAAGTCCTACAATGAGCAGTTCTTC
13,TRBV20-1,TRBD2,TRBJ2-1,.,CIARTSAYNEQFF,TGCATTGCTAGGACTAGTGCGTACAATGAGCAATTCTTC
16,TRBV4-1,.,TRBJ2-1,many,CASSQDQMGFRNEQFF,TGCGCCAGCAGCCAAGATCAAATGGGGTTCCGCAATGAGCAGTTCTTC
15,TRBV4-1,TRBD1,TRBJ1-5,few,CASSQGDRDSQSQHF,TGCGCCAGCAGTCAAGGCGACAGGGATAGTCAGTCCCAGCATTTT
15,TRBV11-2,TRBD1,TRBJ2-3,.,CVISLRTGGVDTQYF,TGTGTCATCAGCTTGAGGACAGGGGGCGTGGATACGCAATATTTT
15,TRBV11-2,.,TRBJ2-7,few,CASSPWASASYEQYF,TGTGCTAGCAGTCCTTGGGCTAGCGCTTCCTACGAGCAGTACTTC
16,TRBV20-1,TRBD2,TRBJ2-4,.,CSARDRLAVCKNIQYF,TGCAGTGCTAGAGATCGACTAGCGGTATGCAAAAACATTCAGTACTTC
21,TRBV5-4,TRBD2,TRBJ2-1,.,CASSNHDRGGGLAGEYNEQFF,TGTGCTAGCAGCAACCACGACAGGGGAGGAGGACTAGCGGGAGAATACAATGAGCAGTTCTTC
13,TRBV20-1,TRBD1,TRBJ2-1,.,CSTPRDRGDEQFF,TGCAGTACCCCCCGGGACAGGGGTGATGAGCAGTTCTTC
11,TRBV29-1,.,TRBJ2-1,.,CSVDSRDLQFF,TGCAGCGTTGATTCCCGGGACCTCCAGTTCTTC
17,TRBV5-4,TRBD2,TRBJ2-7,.,CASNPGLAGIQRGEQYF,TGTGCCAGTAACCCGGGACTAGCGGGAATCCAAAGAGGCGAGCAGTACTTC
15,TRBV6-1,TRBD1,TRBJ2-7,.,CASGRDRGITYEQYF,TGTGCCAGCGGTAGGGACAGGGGAATCACTTACGAGCAGTACTTC
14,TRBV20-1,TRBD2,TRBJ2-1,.,CNARTLAGLDEQFF,TGCAATGCTAGGACGCTAGCGGGGCTGGATGAGCAGTTCTTC
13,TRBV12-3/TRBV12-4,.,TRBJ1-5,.,CVITQRSNQPQHF,TGTGTCATCACCCAGCGTAGCAATCAGCCCCAGCATTTT
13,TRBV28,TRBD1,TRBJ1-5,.,CASRQGSHQSQHF,TGTGCCAGCAGACAGGGGAGCCACCAATCCCAGCATTTT